Below are 8 T cell receptor beta chains sequenced from a single sample in a study of graft-versus-host responses after intestinal transplantation. Only in-frame clones appear in the TCRdb table, and some are missing; sequencing was by immunoSEQ multiplex PCR. The table records about 97,000 clones, 80% to 95% of them present only once. The sequencing used PBMCs, collected 453 days after intestinal transplant. Every receptor here comes from a human patient who received an intestinal transplant, so some T cells may come from the graft donor.

The chain has TRBV6-5 and TRBJ2-2; TRBD2 matches 10 bases. V dropped 3 bases and J dropped 6; count of bases not matched to a gene: 4. The CDR3 covers 15 residues. In germline, CDR1 is MNHEY, CDR2 SVGAGI. The CDR3: CASSYSGGTPGELFF. The CDR3 coding sequence is TGTGCCAGCAGTTATAGCGGGGGGACCCCCGGGGAGCTGTTTTTT.

The chain employs TRBV5-1 and TRBJ2-1, with 7 bases lining up with TRBD2. Germline CDR1 reads SGHRS; CDR2 reads YFSETQ. V was clipped by 4 bases and J by 4 bases; unmatched bases: 8. The CDR3 consists of 15 residues. The CDR3 protein is CASSLPSGIYNEQFF. CDR3 in DNA: TGCGCCAGCAGCCTCCCTAGCGGAATATACAATGAGCAGTTCTTC.

The rearrangement uses TRBV6-7 and TRBJ2-7, with 7 bases identical to TRBD1. TRBV6-7 is an open reading frame whose function is uncertain. V lost 6 bases to trimming and J lost 0 bases; unmatched junction nucleotides: 17. This CDR3 has 18 amino acids. This CDR3 is CASSPGTAGNRFSYEQYF. CDR3 DNA: TGTGCCAGCAGCCCCGGGACAGCAGGAAATCGGTTCTCCTACGAGCAGTACTTC.

V gene TRBV5-6 combines with J gene TRBJ2-3; TRBD1 agrees at 7 bases. With 0 bases clipped from V and 2 bases from J, the junction kept 6 bases outside the gene matches. The CDR3 covers 16 residues. Germline assignment: CDR1 SGHDT and CDR2 YYEEEE. DNA of the CDR3: TGTGCCAGCAGCTTGGGGTCAGGGGGAGTCACAGATACGCAGTATTTT. Its protein is CASSLGSGGVTDTQYF.

The chain couples TRBV11-2 to TRBJ2-3, with 7 positions matching TRBD1. The V gene's germline CDR1 is SGHAT and CDR2 FQNNGV. V gave up 4 bases and J gave up 6 bases; unmatched junction bases: 10. This CDR3 is 15 amino acids long. The CDR3 DNA reads TGTGCCAGCAGCTCAGTTAGGGGGCGCAGGGATACGCAGTATTTT. As protein: CASSSVRGRRDTQYF.

DNA for the CDR3: TGCGCCAGCAGCCAAGGGCCGATAACCACCTACGAGCAGTACTTC. This translates into CASSQGPITTYEQYF. The genes are TRBV4-3 and TRBJ2-7; D gene uncertain. Germline CDR1 is LGHNA and CDR2 is YSLEER. The CDR3 contains 15 residues. V was cut by 1 base and J by 2 bases, with 12 bases left in between.

DNA of the CDR3: TGTGCCAGCACCAAGTCGCCAGGGGGGTTTACTGAAGCTTTCTTT. Translation: CASTKSPGGFTEAFF. The J gene is TRBJ1-1, the V gene TRBV6-5; TRBD1 matches at 7 bases. Germline CDR1 MNHEY, CDR2 SVGAGI. V shed 7 bases and J 5 bases; nucleotides not matched to a gene: 13. The CDR3 is 15 amino acids.

J is TRBJ1-6 and V is TRBV4-1; 7 bases are shared with TRBD1. The CDR3 covers 16 residues. Trimming cost V 3 bases and J 7 bases; bases outside gene matches: 9. Germline V lookup: CDR1 MGHRA, CDR2 YSYEKL. The CDR3 protein is CASSHTRDSLNSPLHF. The DNA for the CDR3 is TGCGCCAGCAGCCACACCCGGGACAGTCTGAATTCACCCCTCCACTTT.